This T cell receptor beta chain came from a study of blood T cells in healthy people across ages. Combining a sample-barcoded 5' primer with a J-beta primer mix, a second PCR ran for roughly 7 to 12 cycles. Researchers report that a template-switch adaptor with 12 random nucleotides tagged each cDNA molecule. TCRdb passed the 5' RACE reads through MiXCR, listing each CDR3 protein once. The top ten clones hold roughly 23% of a sample with approximately 1,700,000 distinct CDR3 sequences, about 39% of them seen once. The germline gives CDR1 LGHNA, CDR2 YNFKEQ. CDR3 size: 15 residues. The germline V and J ends were trimmed by 1 base and 2 bases, with 10 bases remaining between them. Notes on this clonotype: Its antigen is as yet unknown.

Overall study results and limits: Older age coincided with a roughly linear decline in TCR beta diversity per million T cells.

The chain links TRBV4-2 to TRBJ2-3; D is perhaps TRBD2 (6 bases). The receptor was derived from a human donor in good health. The sample taken for sequencing was blood. CDR3 nucleotide sequence: TGTGCCAGCAGCCAAGGGTCTAGCGACACAGATACGCAGTATTTT. Amino acid sequence: CASSQGSSDTDTQYF.